This TCR beta chain was captured in a study of T cell repertoires in cytomegalovirus infection. Study-wide context: It can be stated that public TCR beta signatures indicated CMV infection as well as a matching HLA type.

Each CDR3 protein is one row after TCRdb ran MiXCR on the reads. The table records 650,000 to 900,000 distinct CDR3 sequences, 30% to 35% of them present only once. Remarks on this clonotype: Its antigen is unidentified.

Trimming left V 1 base short and J 5 bases short, with 8 bases between. Germline CDR1 reads MNHEY; CDR2 reads SVGAGI. The CDR3 length is 13 residues. Sequenced here: cultured CD8+ T cells from PBMCs, sampled from culture after CMV antigen stimulation. The V gene is TRBV6-5, the J gene TRBJ1-1; D is uncertain. The clonotype comes from a human donor in good health (CMV status not recorded). Some clones in this sample may be carry-over from other donors' samples. Here the CDR3 reads CASSYLADTEAFF. DNA of the CDR3: TGTGCCAGCAGTTACTTGGCCGATACTGAAGCTTTCTTT.